These 15 T cell receptor beta chains were all obtained from the same sample, sequenced in a study of T cells after yellow fever vaccination. TCRdb processed the 5' RACE reads anew with MiXCR; each CDR3 protein has one entry. The sample consists of around 550,000 distinct CDR3 sequences, 15% to 20% of them appearing once. The sequencing here drew on PBMCs, taken 15 days after the yellow fever booster vaccination. The receptors were sampled from a man between 25 and 39 years old who received the YFV17D yellow fever vaccine.

This clonotype was counted a few times. The rearrangement joins TRBV6-2 or TRBV6-3 to TRBJ1-2, with D perhaps matching TRBD1 (6 bases). Per the germline V gene, CDR1 is MNHEY and CDR2 is SVGEGT. This CDR3 region has 14 residues. V lost 2 bases, J lost 6 bases, and 13 bases lay in between. CDR3 sequence reads: CASSYDGRGHGYTF. CDR3 coding DNA: TGTGCCAGCAGTTACGACGGCAGGGGACATGGCTACACCTTC.

This sequence joins TRBV7-8 and TRBJ2-3; D is perhaps TRBD2 (6 bases). This CDR3 region has 15 residues. The germline V gene encodes CDR1 SGHVS and CDR2 FQNEAQ. V was trimmed by 4 bases and J by 1 base, leaving 12 bases between them. In nucleotides, the CDR3 is TGTGCCAGCAGCTCCATCCCGGGGGGCACAGATACGCAGTATTTT. Amino acids: CASSSIPGGTDTQYF.

V is TRBV5-1 and J is TRBJ2-3; 12 bases are shared with TRBD2. V shed 5 bases and J 4 bases; nucleotides not matched to a gene: 2. CDR3 length: 14 residues. The germline gives CDR1 SGHRS, CDR2 YFSETQ. The CDR3 loop is CASRTSGGADTQYF. CDR3 sequence (DNA): TGCGCCAGCAGGACTAGCGGGGGCGCAGATACGCAGTATTTT.

In this sample, this clonotype turned up many times. This chain links TRBV6-1 with TRBJ1-3; D gene ambiguous. The ends were cut back, 0 bases at V and 0 bases at J, with 6 bases in the middle. The germline CDR1 and CDR2 sequences are MNHNS and SASEGT. The CDR3 has 15 amino acids. The CDR3 is CASSEASASGNTIYF. Here the CDR3 DNA reads TGTGCCAGCAGTGAAGCTTCAGCCTCTGGAAACACCATATATTTT.

The chain has TRBV5-4 and TRBJ2-1, with 8 bases fitting TRBD2. Per the germline V gene, CDR1 is SGHNT and CDR2 is YYREEE (reference sequence). This CDR3 comprises 15 residues. With 1 base clipped from V and 7 bases from J, the junction kept 7 bases outside the gene matches. For the CDR3, the DNA is TGTGCCAGCAGCTTGATATCTAGCGGGCAGAATGAGCAGTTCTTC. Protein: CASSLISSGQNEQFF. Complete variable domain (other parts from reference TRBV5-4 and TRBJ2-1): ETGVTQSPTHLIKTRGQQVTLRCSSQSGHNTVSWYQQALGQGPQFIFQYYREEENGRGNFPPRFSGLQFPNYSSELNVNALELDDSALYLCASSLISSGQNEQFFGPGTRLTVL.

In this sample, this clonotype turned up once. CDR3 nucleotides: TGCGCCAGCAGCTTATCCGGAAGGGATCAGCCCCAGCATTTT. Protein product: CASSLSGRDQPQHF. The V call is TRBV5-1, the J call TRBJ1-5; D gene ambiguous. The CDR3 sequence is 14 residues long. Trimming pared 2 bases from V and 5 bases from J, leaving 11 bases between. Germline V gene sequence: CDR1 SGHRS, CDR2 YFSETQ.

The gene calls are TRBV6-5 and TRBJ2-4; no firm D call. CDR3 length: 16 residues. Germline V gene lookup returns CDR1 MNHEY and CDR2 SVGAGI. V was clipped by 0 bases and J by 3 bases, with 12 bases between them. As DNA, the CDR3 is TGTGCCAGCAGTTACTCGAAATATGGGGTCAAAAACATTCAGTACTTC. Protein sequence: CASSYSKYGVKNIQYF.

J is TRBJ1-1 and V is TRBV7-9, with D possibly TRBD1 on 6 matching bases. Germline V gene data show CDR1 as SEHNR and CDR2 as FQNEAQ (reference sequence). This CDR3 spans 13 amino acids. Trimming cost V 4 bases and J 5 bases, with 11 bases left between them. The CDR3 sequence is CASSSDRYTEAFF. CDR3 coding DNA: TGTGCCAGCAGCTCAGACAGGTATACTGAAGCTTTCTTT.

The chain has TRBV29-1 and TRBJ1-1; D not certain. The V and J ends lost 5 bases and 6 bases respectively, with 10 bases between them. Germline CDR1 is SQVTM and CDR2 is ANQGSEA. The length of the CDR3 is 11 residues. The CDR3 DNA follows: TGCAGCGTTAGTGTAAGGGCTGAAGCTTTCTTT. Protein product: CSVSVRAEAFF.

CDR3 DNA sequence: TGCAGCGTTGGAGGGACTACCGAATACAATGAGCAGTTCTTC. Its protein product is CSVGGTTEYNEQFF. This sequence joins TRBV29-1 and TRBJ2-1; the match to TRBD2 covers 7 bases. The germline V gene encodes CDR1 SQVTM and CDR2 ANQGSEA. This CDR3 contains 14 residues. V was clipped by 4 bases and J by 4 bases; unmatched bases: 7.

This clonotype has a handful of counts. The chain is built from TRBV7-9 and TRBJ2-2; no reliable D call. V lost 1 base, J lost 5 bases, and 8 bases lay in between. CDR3 length: 14 amino acids. Germline V gene lookup returns CDR1 SEHNR and CDR2 FQNEAQ (reference sequence). The CDR3 sequence: CASSLDAITGELFF. CDR3 nucleotides: TGTGCCAGCAGCTTAGACGCCATTACCGGGGAGCTGTTTTTT.

This clonotype appeared a few times. The CDR3 spells CSAQLTGARAGTQYF. The CDR3 nucleotides read TGCAGTGCTCAATTGACAGGGGCGAGGGCGGGGACCCAGTACTTC. This sequence joins TRBV20-1 and TRBJ2-5; the match to TRBD1 covers 8 bases. Trimming cost V 5 bases and J 7 bases; bases outside gene matches: 15. This CDR3 contains 15 residues. The germline V gene encodes CDR1 DFQATT and CDR2 SNEGSKA (reference sequence).

This clonotype was observed once. The chain links TRBV20-1 to TRBJ2-1; D unresolved. Trimming removed 6 bases at V and 9 bases at J, with 18 bases between. Germline assignment: CDR1 DFQATT and CDR2 SNEGSKA (reference sequence). This CDR3 region has 13 residues. The CDR3 sequence is CSANHYPDSEQFF. The CDR3 DNA is TGCAGTGCAAACCATTACCCCGACTCTGAGCAGTTCTTC.

This clonotype was recorded at least ten times. The rearrangement uses TRBV12-3 or TRBV12-4 and TRBJ2-7; 7 bases map to TRBD2. This CDR3 spans 15 amino acids. V was clipped by 1 base and J by 1 base; unmatched bases: 4. Here the CDR3 reads CASSLGQGGSYEQYF. CDR3 nucleotide sequence: TGTGCCAGCAGTTTAGGGCAGGGAGGGTCCTACGAGCAGTACTTC.

This clonotype was found a few times. The rearrangement joins TRBV12-3 or TRBV12-4 to TRBJ2-1; 10 bases align to TRBD2. The CDR3 sequence is 14 residues long. Germline trimming cut 5 bases from V and 5 bases from J; bases unmatched to any gene: 3. CDR3 in DNA: TGTGCCAGCAGTCCAGCGGGAGGGCACAATGAGCAGTTCTTC. Residues: CASSPAGGHNEQFF.